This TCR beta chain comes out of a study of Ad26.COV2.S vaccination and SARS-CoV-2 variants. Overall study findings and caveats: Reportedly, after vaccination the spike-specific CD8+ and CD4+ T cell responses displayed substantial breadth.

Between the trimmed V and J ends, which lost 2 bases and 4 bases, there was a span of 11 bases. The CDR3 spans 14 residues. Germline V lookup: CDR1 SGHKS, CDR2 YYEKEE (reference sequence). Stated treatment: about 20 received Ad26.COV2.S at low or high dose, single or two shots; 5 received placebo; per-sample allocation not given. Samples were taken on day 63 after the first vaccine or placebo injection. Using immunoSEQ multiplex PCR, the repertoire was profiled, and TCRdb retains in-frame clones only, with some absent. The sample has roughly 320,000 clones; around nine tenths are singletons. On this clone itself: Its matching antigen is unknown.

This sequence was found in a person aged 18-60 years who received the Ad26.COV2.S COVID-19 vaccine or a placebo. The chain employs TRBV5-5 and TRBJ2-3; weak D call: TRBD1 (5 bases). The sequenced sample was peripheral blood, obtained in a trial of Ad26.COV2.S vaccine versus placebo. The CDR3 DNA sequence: TGTGCCAGCAGCTTCCAGGGCGCGGCAGATACGCAGTATTTT. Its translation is CASSFQGAADTQYF. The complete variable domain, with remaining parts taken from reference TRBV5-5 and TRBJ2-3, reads DAGVTQSPTHLIKTRGQQVTLRCSPISGHKSVSWYQQVLGQGPQFIFQYYEKEERGRGNFPDRFSARQFPNYSSELNVNALLLGDSALYLCASSFQGAADTQYFGPGTRLTVL.